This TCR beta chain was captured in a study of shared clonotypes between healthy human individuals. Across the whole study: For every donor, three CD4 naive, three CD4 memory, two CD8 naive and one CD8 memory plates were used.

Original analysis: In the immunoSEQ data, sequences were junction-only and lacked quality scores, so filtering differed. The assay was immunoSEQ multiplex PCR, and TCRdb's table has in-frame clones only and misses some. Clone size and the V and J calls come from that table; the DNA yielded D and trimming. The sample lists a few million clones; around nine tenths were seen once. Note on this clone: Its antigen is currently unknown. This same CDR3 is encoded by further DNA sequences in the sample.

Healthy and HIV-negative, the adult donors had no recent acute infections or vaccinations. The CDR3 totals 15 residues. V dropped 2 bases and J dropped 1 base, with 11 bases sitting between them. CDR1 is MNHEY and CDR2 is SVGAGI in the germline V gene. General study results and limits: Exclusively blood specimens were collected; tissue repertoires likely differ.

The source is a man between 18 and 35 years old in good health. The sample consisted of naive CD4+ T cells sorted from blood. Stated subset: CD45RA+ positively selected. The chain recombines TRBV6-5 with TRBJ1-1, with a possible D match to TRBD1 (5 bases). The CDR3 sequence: CASSYPGGGNTEAFF. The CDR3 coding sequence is TGTGCCAGCAGTTACCCCGGTGGGGGGAACACTGAAGCTTTCTTT.